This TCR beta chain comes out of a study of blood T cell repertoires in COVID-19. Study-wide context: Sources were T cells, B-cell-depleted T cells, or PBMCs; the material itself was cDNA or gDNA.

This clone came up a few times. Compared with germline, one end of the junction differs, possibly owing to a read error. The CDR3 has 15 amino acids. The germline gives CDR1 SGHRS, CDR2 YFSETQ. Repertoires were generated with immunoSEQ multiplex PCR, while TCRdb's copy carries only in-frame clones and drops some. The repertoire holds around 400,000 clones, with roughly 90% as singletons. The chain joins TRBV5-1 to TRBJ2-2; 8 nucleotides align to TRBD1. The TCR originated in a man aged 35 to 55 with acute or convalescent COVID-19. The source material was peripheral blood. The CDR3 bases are TGCGCCAGCACCTTGCAGGGGGCAAACACCGGGGAGCTGTTTTTT. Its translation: CASTLQGANTGELFF.